The T cell receptor (beta chain) described here comes from a study of blood T cell repertoires in COVID-19. Study summary: Acute and convalescent COVID-19 samples came from the United States, Italy and Spain.

Recovered participants had two consecutive negative NP/OP PCR tests, healthcare professional clearance, or symptom resolution. Sequencing was performed with immunoSEQ multiplex PCR; in TCRdb, only in-frame clones are kept and a portion is missing. The sample lists a few hundred thousand clones, roughly 91% occurring once. The TCR sequence derives from a woman in her twenties or thirties who had recovered from COVID-19. Sequencing used PBMCs or T cells enriched from blood (not recorded which).

This CDR3 reads CATAQGGRAYYNEQFF. The CDR3, as DNA: TGTGCCACGGCCCAGGGCGGGAGGGCCTACTACAATGAGCAGTTCTTC. This chain connects TRBV24-1 to TRBJ2-1; 9 bases are shared with TRBD2. Germline lookup yields CDR1 KGHDR and CDR2 SFDVKD. The CDR3 runs 16 residues. The V segment lost 10 bases and the J segment 3 bases; nucleotides outside the gene matches: 12.